Described below is a single T cell receptor (beta chain) sequence and its context. Its specificity is unknown. Libraries were prepared by immunoSEQ multiplex PCR; TCRdb keeps only in-frame clonotypes and omits some of them. The sample has 5,500 to 7,000 clones, about 79% seen once. Deletions cut 1 base from V and 6 bases from J, with 7 bases between. This CDR3 spans 14 amino acids. CDR1 is SNHLY and CDR2 is FYNNEI in the germline V gene. This sample is drawn from a study of T cells in localized non-small cell lung cancer. General study points: Elevated circulating T cell density in blood was associated with longer overall survival.

Sequenced here: peripheral blood mononuclear cells, sampled before any cancer treatment. The gene calls are TRBV2 and TRBJ1-6, with no clear D. The receptor's source is a female donor over 55 with stage II lung adenocarcinoma. The CDR3 bases are TGTGCCAGCAGTGAAGGGATGGCTAATTCACCCCTCCACTTT. This encodes CASSEGMANSPLHF.